What follows is one T cell receptor beta chain and its context. Its antigen is unknown. Different DNA sequences within this sample yield the same CDR3. Produced via immunoSEQ multiplex PCR; TCRdb's table is partial and in-frame only. The sample consists of around 250,000 clones, about 90% of them appearing once. The source of the sample is a study of cytomegalovirus exposure and HLA in healthy donors. About the research overall: The roughly 670 first-cohort repertoires and the 95 to 150 validation repertoires shared the same platform, a later analysis reported.

Separate from the 666-subject first cohort was the roughly 120-subject validation cohort, to which the donors belonged. Study-wide findings and caveats: The classifier was said to identify cytomegalovirus status with high specificity and sensitivity. Usually a TCR sequence was rare, but some public TCRs were found in many donors.

Unmatched junction bases numbered 3, after V lost 5 bases and J lost 4 bases. The CDR3 is 15 amino acids. Germline-derived CDR1 and CDR2 are SEHNR and FQNEAQ (reference sequence). The receptor's source is a woman aged 18 to 35 in good health and CMV-seronegative. Material: PBMCs. The chain combines TRBV7-9 with TRBJ1-3, with TRBD1 matching 12 bases. CDR3 in DNA: TGTGCCAGCAGCCTGGGACAGGGGGCGGGAAACACCATATATTTT. Translated: CASSLGQGAGNTIYF.